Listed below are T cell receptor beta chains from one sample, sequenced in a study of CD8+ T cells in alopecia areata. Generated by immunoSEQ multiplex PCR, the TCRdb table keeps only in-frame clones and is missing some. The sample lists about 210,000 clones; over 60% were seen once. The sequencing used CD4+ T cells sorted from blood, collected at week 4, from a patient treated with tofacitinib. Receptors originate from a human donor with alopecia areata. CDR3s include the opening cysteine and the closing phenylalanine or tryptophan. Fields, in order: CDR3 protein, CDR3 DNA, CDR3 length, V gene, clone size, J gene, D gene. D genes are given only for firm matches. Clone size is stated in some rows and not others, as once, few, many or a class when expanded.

CDR3 protein: CAWSVGRHTEAFF
CDR3 DNA: TGTGCCTGGAGTGTCGGCAGACACACTGAAGCTTTCTTT
CDR3 length: 13
V gene: TRBV30
clone size: NA
J gene: TRBJ1-1
D gene: NA

CDR3 protein: CASSQYSGDGQETQYF
CDR3 DNA: TGTGCCAGCAGCCAATATAGCGGGGACGGCCAAGAGACCCAGTACTTC
CDR3 length: 16
V gene: TRBV7-8
clone size: NA
J gene: TRBJ2-5
D gene: TRBD2

CDR3 protein: CASRGTDYGYTF
CDR3 DNA: TGTGCCAGCAGAGGGACGGACTATGGCTACACCTTC
CDR3 length: 12
V gene: TRBV2
clone size: NA
J gene: TRBJ1-2
D gene: NA

CDR3 protein: CAWSVSGGKLFF
CDR3 DNA: TGTGCCTGGAGTGTATCGGGGGGGAAACTGTTTTTT
CDR3 length: 12
V gene: TRBV30
clone size: NA
J gene: TRBJ1-4
D gene: NA

CDR3 protein: CASGGETQYF
CDR3 DNA: TGTGCCAGCGGAGGGGAGACCCAGTACTTC
CDR3 length: 10
V gene: TRBV28
clone size: once
J gene: TRBJ2-5
D gene: NA

CDR3 protein: CASSQRTSGGDTKNNEQFF
CDR3 DNA: TGCGCCAGCAGCCAACGGACTAGCGGGGGGGACACCAAAAACAATGAGCAGTTCTTC
CDR3 length: 19
V gene: TRBV4-1
clone size: once
J gene: TRBJ2-1
D gene: TRBD2

CDR3 protein: CASSFNTVYNEQFF
CDR3 DNA: TGTGCCAGCAGCTTTAACACTGTATACAATGAGCAGTTCTTC
CDR3 length: 14
V gene: TRBV7-9
clone size: NA
J gene: TRBJ2-1
D gene: NA

CDR3 protein: CAWSVYRANYGYTF
CDR3 DNA: TGTGCCTGGAGTGTCTACAGGGCCAACTATGGCTACACCTTC
CDR3 length: 14
V gene: TRBV30
clone size: few
J gene: TRBJ1-2
D gene: NA

CDR3 protein: CASSLDRAALSTDTQYF
CDR3 DNA: TGTGCCAGCAGCTTAGATCGGGCTGCGTTGAGCACAGATACGCAGTATTTT
CDR3 length: 17
V gene: TRBV7-2
clone size: few
J gene: TRBJ2-3
D gene: NA

CDR3 protein: CSARTGGTQYF
CDR3 DNA: TGCAGTGCTAGGACTGGCGGGACCCAGTACTTC
CDR3 length: 11
V gene: TRBV20-1
clone size: NA
J gene: TRBJ2-5
D gene: NA

CDR3 protein: CASSPGTGLAFF
CDR3 DNA: TGTGCCAGCAGTCCCGGGACAGGGCTGGCTTTCTTT
CDR3 length: 12
V gene: TRBV6-5
clone size: NA
J gene: TRBJ1-1
D gene: TRBD1

CDR3 protein: CSVVFGQGFNYEQYF
CDR3 DNA: TGCAGCGTTGTTTTCGGACAGGGTTTCAACTACGAGCAGTACTTC
CDR3 length: 15
V gene: TRBV29-1
clone size: NA
J gene: TRBJ2-7
D gene: TRBD1

CDR3 protein: CASSLSRENAVSSYEQYF
CDR3 DNA: TGCGCCAGCAGCCTTTCGCGAGAGAATGCGGTGAGCTCCTACGAGCAGTACTTC
CDR3 length: 18
V gene: TRBV5-1
clone size: NA
J gene: TRBJ2-7
D gene: NA

CDR3 protein: CAWGTGVNTQYF
CDR3 DNA: TGTGCCTGGGGGACAGGGGTGAATACGCAGTATTTT
CDR3 length: 12
V gene: TRBV30
clone size: few
J gene: TRBJ2-3
D gene: TRBD1

CDR3 protein: CAWSGGGPEAFF
CDR3 DNA: TGTGCCTGGAGTGGAGGGGGTCCTGAAGCTTTCTTT
CDR3 length: 12
V gene: TRBV30
clone size: NA
J gene: TRBJ1-1
D gene: NA

CDR3 protein: CAWSPGTGIEKLFF
CDR3 DNA: TGTGCCTGGAGTCCCGGGACAGGGATTGAAAAACTGTTTTTT
CDR3 length: 14
V gene: TRBV30
clone size: NA
J gene: TRBJ1-4
D gene: TRBD1

CDR3 protein: CAGFHRGDYGYTF
CDR3 DNA: TGTGCCGGCTTCCACAGGGGGGACTATGGCTACACCTTC
CDR3 length: 13
V gene: TRBV30
clone size: few
J gene: TRBJ1-2
D gene: TRBD1

CDR3 protein: CASSPAPDTQYF
CDR3 DNA: TGTGCCAGCAGCCCCGCTCCGGATACGCAGTATTTT
CDR3 length: 12
V gene: TRBV6-6
clone size: NA
J gene: TRBJ2-3
D gene: NA

CDR3 protein: CASSVGGPYGYTF
CDR3 DNA: TGTGCCAGCAGTGTAGGCGGCCCCTATGGCTACACCTTC
CDR3 length: 13
V gene: TRBV2
clone size: NA
J gene: TRBJ1-2
D gene: NA

CDR3 protein: CSVVGYGYTF
CDR3 DNA: TGCAGCGTTGTAGGGTATGGCTACACCTTC
CDR3 length: 10
V gene: TRBV29-1
clone size: NA
J gene: TRBJ1-2
D gene: NA

CDR3 protein: CASSGGRALSGNTIYF
CDR3 DNA: TGTGCCAGCAGTGGAGGAAGGGCGCTCTCTGGAAACACCATATATTTT
CDR3 length: 16
V gene: TRBV2
clone size: few
J gene: TRBJ1-3
D gene: NA

CDR3 protein: CSVPGLPVSPLHF
CDR3 DNA: TGCAGCGTCCCCGGGTTACCAGTTTCACCCCTCCACTTT
CDR3 length: 13
V gene: TRBV29-1
clone size: few
J gene: TRBJ1-6
D gene: NA

CDR3 protein: CSVVAETRKEAFF
CDR3 DNA: TGCAGCGTTGTCGCCGAGACACGGAAAGAAGCTTTCTTT
CDR3 length: 13
V gene: TRBV29-1
clone size: NA
J gene: TRBJ1-1
D gene: NA

CDR3 protein: CAWSRSGGGFGNQPQHF
CDR3 DNA: TGTGCCTGGAGTAGGTCAGGAGGTGGTTTTGGCAATCAGCCCCAGCATTTT
CDR3 length: 17
V gene: TRBV30
clone size: NA
J gene: TRBJ1-5
D gene: NA

CDR3 protein: CASSLAGANVLTF
CDR3 DNA: TGTGCCAGCAGCCTAGCAGGGGCCAACGTCCTGACTTTC
CDR3 length: 13
V gene: TRBV28
clone size: NA
J gene: TRBJ2-6
D gene: NA

CDR3 protein: CASRSDTANTGELFF
CDR3 DNA: TGTGCCAGCAGATCGGACACGGCGAACACCGGGGAGCTGTTTTTT
CDR3 length: 15
V gene: TRBV25-1
clone size: NA
J gene: TRBJ2-2
D gene: NA

CDR3 protein: CASSLVETGELFF
CDR3 DNA: TGTGCCAGCAGCTTGGTCGAAACCGGGGAGCTGTTTTTT
CDR3 length: 13
V gene: TRBV5-6
clone size: NA
J gene: TRBJ2-2
D gene: NA

CDR3 protein: CATGLAGAQETQYF
CDR3 DNA: TGTGCCACTGGTTTAGCGGGGGCCCAAGAGACCCAGTACTTC
CDR3 length: 14
V gene: TRBV2
clone size: NA
J gene: TRBJ2-5
D gene: TRBD2

CDR3 protein: CASSSSGGSYNEQFF
CDR3 DNA: TGCGCCAGCAGCAGTAGCGGGGGCTCCTACAATGAGCAGTTCTTC
CDR3 length: 15
V gene: TRBV5-1
clone size: few
J gene: TRBJ2-1
D gene: TRBD2

CDR3 protein: CASSVGTEETHWYNEQFF
CDR3 DNA: TGTGCCAGCAGCGTGGGGACAGAGGAGACCCATTGGTACAATGAGCAGTTCTTC
CDR3 length: 18
V gene: TRBV9
clone size: NA
J gene: TRBJ2-1
D gene: TRBD1

CDR3 protein: CAISDRETQYF
CDR3 DNA: TGTGCCATCAGTGATAGGGAGACCCAGTACTTC
CDR3 length: 11
V gene: TRBV10-3
clone size: NA
J gene: TRBJ2-5
D gene: NA

CDR3 protein: CASSSRGLDGTEAFF
CDR3 DNA: TGTGCCAGCAGCTCGAGGGGCCTAGACGGGACTGAAGCTTTCTTT
CDR3 length: 15
V gene: TRBV7-9
clone size: few
J gene: TRBJ1-1
D gene: NA

CDR3 protein: CASSPFGQSSYEQYF
CDR3 DNA: TGTGCCAGCAGCCCATTTGGACAGAGCTCCTACGAGCAGTACTTC
CDR3 length: 15
V gene: TRBV7-9
clone size: NA
J gene: TRBJ2-7
D gene: NA

CDR3 protein: CASSAEPGGSYNSPLHF
CDR3 DNA: TGTGCCAGCAGCGCAGAACCGGGGGGTTCCTATAATTCACCCCTCCACTTT
CDR3 length: 17
V gene: TRBV11-3
clone size: once
J gene: TRBJ1-6
D gene: NA

CDR3 protein: CASSLGDGVYNEQFF
CDR3 DNA: TGCGCCAGCAGCTTGGGGGACGGTGTCTACAATGAGCAGTTCTTC
CDR3 length: 15
V gene: TRBV5-1
clone size: once
J gene: TRBJ2-1
D gene: NA

CDR3 protein: CASSSFLPLHF
CDR3 DNA: TGTGCCAGCAGCTCATTCCTGCCCCTCCACTTT
CDR3 length: 11
V gene: TRBV7-2
clone size: NA
J gene: TRBJ1-6
D gene: NA

CDR3 protein: CASSQAGAAGNYGYTF
CDR3 DNA: TGTGCCAGCAGCCAGGCTGGTGCAGCCGGTAACTATGGCTACACCTTC
CDR3 length: 16
V gene: TRBV25-1
clone size: few
J gene: TRBJ1-2
D gene: NA

CDR3 protein: CASSLRAGSTDTQYF
CDR3 DNA: TGTGCCAGCAGCTTACGTGCGGGGAGCACAGATACGCAGTATTTT
CDR3 length: 15
V gene: TRBV7-8
clone size: NA
J gene: TRBJ2-3
D gene: NA

CDR3 protein: CASTIGAGELFF
CDR3 DNA: TGTGCCAGCACCATCGGGGCCGGGGAGCTGTTTTTT
CDR3 length: 12
V gene: TRBV27
clone size: once
J gene: TRBJ2-2
D gene: NA

CDR3 protein: CASSQKSGNTEAFF
CDR3 DNA: TGCGCCAGCAGTCAAAAATCAGGGAACACTGAAGCTTTCTTT
CDR3 length: 14
V gene: TRBV23-1
clone size: NA
J gene: TRBJ1-1
D gene: NA

CDR3 protein: CASTGSGTPRRLFF
CDR3 DNA: TGTGCCAGCACGGGCTCCGGGACACCGAGGAGGCTGTTTTTT
CDR3 length: 14
V gene: TRBV7-9
clone size: NA
J gene: TRBJ2-2
D gene: NA